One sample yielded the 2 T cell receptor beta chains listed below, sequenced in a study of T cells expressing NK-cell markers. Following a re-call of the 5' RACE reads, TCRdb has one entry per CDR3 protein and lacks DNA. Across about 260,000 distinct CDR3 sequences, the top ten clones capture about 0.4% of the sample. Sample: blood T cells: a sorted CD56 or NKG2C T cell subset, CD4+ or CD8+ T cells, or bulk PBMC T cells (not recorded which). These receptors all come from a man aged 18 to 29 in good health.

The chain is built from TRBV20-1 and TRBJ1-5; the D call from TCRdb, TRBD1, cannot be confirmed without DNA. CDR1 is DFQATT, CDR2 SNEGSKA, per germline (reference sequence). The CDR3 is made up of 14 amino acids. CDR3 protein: CSARDGTDHEPQHF.

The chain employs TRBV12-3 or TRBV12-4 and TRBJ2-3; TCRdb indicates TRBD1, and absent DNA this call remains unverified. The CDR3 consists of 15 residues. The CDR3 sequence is CASTTNSGTKDTQYF.